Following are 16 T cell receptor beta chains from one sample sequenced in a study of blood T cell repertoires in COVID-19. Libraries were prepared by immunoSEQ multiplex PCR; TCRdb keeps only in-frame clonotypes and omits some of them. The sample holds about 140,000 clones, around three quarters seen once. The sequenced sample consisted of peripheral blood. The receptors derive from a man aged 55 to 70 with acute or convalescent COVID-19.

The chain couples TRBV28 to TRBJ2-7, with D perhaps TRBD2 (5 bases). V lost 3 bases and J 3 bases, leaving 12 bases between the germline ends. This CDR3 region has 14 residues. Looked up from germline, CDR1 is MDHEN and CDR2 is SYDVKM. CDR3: CASSFSDGLYEQYF. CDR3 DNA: TGTGCCAGCAGTTTCAGTGACGGACTCTACGAGCAGTACTTC.

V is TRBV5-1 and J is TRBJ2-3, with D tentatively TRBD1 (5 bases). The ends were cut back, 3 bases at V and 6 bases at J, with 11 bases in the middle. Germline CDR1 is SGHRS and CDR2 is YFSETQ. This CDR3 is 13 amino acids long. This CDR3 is CASSWGSRDTQYF. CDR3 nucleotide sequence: TGCGCCAGCAGCTGGGGCTCCAGGGATACGCAGTATTTT.

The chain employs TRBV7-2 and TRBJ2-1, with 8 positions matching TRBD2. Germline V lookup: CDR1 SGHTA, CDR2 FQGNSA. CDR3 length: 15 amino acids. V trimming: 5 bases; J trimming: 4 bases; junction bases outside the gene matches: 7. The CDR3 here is CASSPGSGGYNEQFF. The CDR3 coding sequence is TGTGCCAGCAGCCCCGGGAGCGGGGGATACAATGAGCAGTTCTTC. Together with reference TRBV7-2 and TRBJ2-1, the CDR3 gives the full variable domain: GAGVSQSPSNKVTEKGKDVELRCDPISGHTALYWYRQSLGQGLEFLIYFQGNSAPDKSGLPSDRFSAERTGGSVSTLTIQRTQQEDSAVYLCASSPGSGGYNEQFFGPGTRLTVL.

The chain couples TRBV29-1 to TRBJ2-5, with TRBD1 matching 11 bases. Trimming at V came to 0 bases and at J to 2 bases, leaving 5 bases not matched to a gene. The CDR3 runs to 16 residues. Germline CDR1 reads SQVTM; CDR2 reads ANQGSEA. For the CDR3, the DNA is TGCAGCGTTGAAGAATGGGACAGGGGGGTTCAAGAGACCCAGTACTTC. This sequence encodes CSVEEWDRGVQETQYF.

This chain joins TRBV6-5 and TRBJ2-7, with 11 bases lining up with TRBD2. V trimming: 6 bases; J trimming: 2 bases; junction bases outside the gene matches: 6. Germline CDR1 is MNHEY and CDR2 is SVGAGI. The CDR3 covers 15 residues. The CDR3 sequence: CASRMLAGGTYEQYF. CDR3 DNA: TGTGCCAGCAGGATGCTAGCGGGAGGAACCTACGAGCAGTACTTC.

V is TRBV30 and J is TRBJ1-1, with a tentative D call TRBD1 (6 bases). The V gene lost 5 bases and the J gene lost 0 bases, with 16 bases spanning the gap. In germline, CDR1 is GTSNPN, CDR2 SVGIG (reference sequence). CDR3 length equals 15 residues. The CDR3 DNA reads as TGTGCCTGGGGGCTTAGGGGGTTGATGAACACTGAAGCTTTCTTT. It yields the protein CAWGLRGLMNTEAFF.

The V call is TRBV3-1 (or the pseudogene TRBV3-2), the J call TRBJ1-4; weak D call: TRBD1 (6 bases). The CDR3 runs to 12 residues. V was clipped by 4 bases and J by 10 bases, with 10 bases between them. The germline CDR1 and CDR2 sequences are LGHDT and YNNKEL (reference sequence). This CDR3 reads CASSPGGPKLFF. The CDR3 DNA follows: TGTGCCAGCAGCCCCGGGGGGCCAAAACTGTTTTTT.

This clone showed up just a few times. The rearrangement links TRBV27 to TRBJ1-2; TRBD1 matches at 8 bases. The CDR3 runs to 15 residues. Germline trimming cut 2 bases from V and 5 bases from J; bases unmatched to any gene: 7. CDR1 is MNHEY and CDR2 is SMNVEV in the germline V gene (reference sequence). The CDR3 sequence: CASSLGGDRGYGYTF. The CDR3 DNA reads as TGTGCCAGCAGTTTAGGAGGCGACAGGGGTTATGGCTACACCTTC.

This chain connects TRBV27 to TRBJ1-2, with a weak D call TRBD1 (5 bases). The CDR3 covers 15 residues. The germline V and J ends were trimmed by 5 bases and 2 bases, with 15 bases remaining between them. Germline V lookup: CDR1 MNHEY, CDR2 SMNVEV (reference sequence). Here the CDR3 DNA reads TGTGCCAGCAGTACCTGGAGCGGGACGAACTATGGCTACACCTTC. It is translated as CASSTWSGTNYGYTF.

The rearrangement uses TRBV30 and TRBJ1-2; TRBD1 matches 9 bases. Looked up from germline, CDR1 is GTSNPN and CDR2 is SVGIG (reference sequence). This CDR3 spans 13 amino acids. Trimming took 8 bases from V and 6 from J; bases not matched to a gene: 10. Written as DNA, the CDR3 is TGTGCCCGCCTGACAGGGGGTGTTGATGGCTACACCTTC. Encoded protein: CARLTGGVDGYTF. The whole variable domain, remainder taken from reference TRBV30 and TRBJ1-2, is SQTIHQWPATLVQPVGSPLSLECTVEGTSNPNLYWYRQAAGRGLQLLFYSVGIGQISSEVPQNLSASRPQDRQFILSSKKLLLSDSGFYLCARLTGGVDGYTFGSGTRLTVV.

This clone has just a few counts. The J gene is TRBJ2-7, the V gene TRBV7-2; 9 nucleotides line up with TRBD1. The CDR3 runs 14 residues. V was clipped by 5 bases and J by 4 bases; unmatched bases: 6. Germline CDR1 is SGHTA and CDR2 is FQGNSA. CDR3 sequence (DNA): TGTGCCAGCAGCGGGGGACAGGGAGGATACGAGCAGTACTTC. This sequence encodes CASSGGQGGYEQYF.

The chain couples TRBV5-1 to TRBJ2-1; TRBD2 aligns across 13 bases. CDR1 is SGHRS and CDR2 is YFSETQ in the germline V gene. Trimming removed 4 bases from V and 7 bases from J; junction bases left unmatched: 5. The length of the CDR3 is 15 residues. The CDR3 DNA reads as TGCGCCAGCAGCCCCGGACTAGCGGGAGCGAATGAGCAGTTCTTC. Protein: CASSPGLAGANEQFF.

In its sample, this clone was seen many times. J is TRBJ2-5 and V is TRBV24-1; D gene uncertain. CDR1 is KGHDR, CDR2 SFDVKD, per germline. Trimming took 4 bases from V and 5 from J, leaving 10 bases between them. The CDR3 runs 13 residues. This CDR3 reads CATSDPPGETQYF. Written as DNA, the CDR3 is TGTGCCACCAGTGACCCCCCCGGGGAGACCCAGTACTTC.

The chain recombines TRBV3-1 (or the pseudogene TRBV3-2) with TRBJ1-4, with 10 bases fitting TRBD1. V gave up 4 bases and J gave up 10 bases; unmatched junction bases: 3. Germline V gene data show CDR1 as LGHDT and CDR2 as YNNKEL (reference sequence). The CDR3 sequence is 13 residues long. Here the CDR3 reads CASSLGQGGKLFF. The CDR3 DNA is TGTGCCAGCAGCCTCGGACAGGGGGGAAAACTGTTTTTT.

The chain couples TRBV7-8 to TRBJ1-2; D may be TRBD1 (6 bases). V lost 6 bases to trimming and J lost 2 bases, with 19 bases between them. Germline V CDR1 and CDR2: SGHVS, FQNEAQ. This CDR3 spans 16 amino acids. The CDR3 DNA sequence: TGTGCCAGCAGTTATAGTGGACAGACCAAAAACTATGGCTACACCTTC. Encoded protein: CASSYSGQTKNYGYTF.

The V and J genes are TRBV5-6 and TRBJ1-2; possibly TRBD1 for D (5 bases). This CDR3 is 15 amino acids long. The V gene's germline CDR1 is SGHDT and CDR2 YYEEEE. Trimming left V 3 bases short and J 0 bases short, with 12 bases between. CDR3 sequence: CASSSPDIANYGYTF. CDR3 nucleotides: TGTGCCAGCAGCTCCCCGGACATTGCTAACTATGGCTACACCTTC.